This T cell receptor (beta chain) was observed in a study of T cell changes during pregnancy in multiple sclerosis. TCRdb keeps only in-frame clones here, not all; method: immunoSEQ multiplex PCR. The sample gives 93,000 or so clones, roughly 92% of which show up once; 0.75% to 0.95% is in the top ten. The CDR3 length is 12 residues. Germline V gene sequence: CDR1 KGHSH, CDR2 LQKENI. The germline V and J ends were trimmed by 6 bases and 12 bases, with 15 bases remaining between them. The material sequenced was peripheral blood, taken after pregnancy. V and J are TRBV18 and TRBJ2-1; D gene ambiguous. The TCR comes from a female donor with multiple sclerosis, enrolled in a pregnancy study. The CDR3 coding sequence is TGTGCCAGCTCCCCAACAGAGATCGGGCAGTTCTTC. Encoded protein: CASSPTEIGQFF.